The next 3 T cell receptor beta chains were all read from a single sample in a study of cytomegalovirus exposure and HLA in healthy donors. Method: immunoSEQ multiplex PCR; TCRdb's copy keeps in-frame clones and lacks some. The sample includes 250,000 to 350,000 clones, 86% of them seen just once. Sequencing was done on a sample of PBMCs. The receptors derive from a woman under 30 in good health and CMV-seronegative.

The rearrangement joins TRBV7-9 to TRBJ2-5; D is perhaps TRBD1 (5 bases). CDR3 length: 15 residues. The germline V and J ends were trimmed by 0 bases and 4 bases, with 12 bases remaining between them. CDR1 is SEHNR and CDR2 is FQNEAQ in the germline V gene (reference sequence). Here the CDR3 reads CASSLAMAGPETQYF. The CDR3, as DNA: TGTGCCAGCAGCTTAGCGATGGCAGGGCCAGAGACCCAGTACTTC.

The chain employs TRBV10-3 and TRBJ2-7; a possible D gene is TRBD2 (5 bases). The CDR3 runs 15 residues. V gave up 6 bases and J gave up 4 bases, with 19 bases separating them. The germline gives CDR1 ENHRY, CDR2 SYGVKD. The CDR3 is CAISGLPAALYEQYF. CDR3 DNA sequence: TGTGCCATCAGCGGATTGCCAGCGGCCCTTTACGAGCAGTACTTC.

The genes are TRBV7-2 and TRBJ2-7; a weak D match, TRBD1 (5 bases). Germline CDR1 is SGHTA and CDR2 is FQGNSA. The CDR3 is 16 residues long. V was shortened by 3 bases and J by 3 bases, with 18 bases between the two germline ends. CDR3 sequence (DNA): TGTGCCAGCAGCTTCTATCCCCGTGGCCAGGGCTACGAGCAGTACTTC. It translates to CASSFYPRGQGYEQYF.